Each of the 22 T cell receptor beta chains below was sequenced from the same sample in a study of T-cell reconstitution after alpha-beta-depleted transplantation in children. Preparation of the TCRbeta library used unique molecular identifiers. TCRdb reanalysed the PCR reads using MiXCR and keeps one entry per CDR3 protein. The sample has roughly 74,000 distinct CDR3 sequences; 15% to 20% are singletons. Here the sequenced sample was PBMCs, mostly from graft donor cells, taken 360 days after TCRalphabeta/CD19-depleted stem cell transplant. These receptors all come from a male patient between 2 and 10 years old who had a stem cell transplant for acute lymphoblastic leukemia, so the T cells may come from the graft donor.

This clonotype was counted many times. V gene TRBV20-1 combines with J gene TRBJ2-7, with no clear D. The CDR3 loop spans 12 amino acids. Germline V CDR1 and CDR2: DFQATT, SNEGSKA (reference sequence). V lost 6 bases, J lost 9 bases, and 18 bases lay in between. The CDR3 sequence is CSAAGAREGQYF. CDR3 in DNA: TGCAGTGCCGCCGGAGCGAGAGAAGGGCAGTACTTC.

This clonotype was recorded a few times. The rearrangement uses TRBV24-1 and TRBJ2-1; either TRBD1 or TRBD2 may fit D (6 bases each). Trimming took 3 bases from V and 2 from J, leaving 10 bases between them. This CDR3 region has 15 residues. From germline, CDR1 is KGHDR and CDR2 SFDVKD. The CDR3 region is CATSDPGAPYNEQFF. The CDR3 DNA sequence: TGTGCCACCAGTGATCCGGGGGCCCCCTACAATGAGCAGTTCTTC.

The J gene is TRBJ2-5, the V gene TRBV11-2; the D gene is possibly TRBD2 (6 bases). CDR3 length: 18 residues. CDR1 is SGHAT, CDR2 FQNNGV, per germline. Between the trimmed V and J ends, which lost 5 bases and 2 bases, there was a span of 24 bases. The CDR3 DNA sequence: TGTGCCAGCAGCCTCCGGGAGTTCCCCACCCCAGTTCAAGAGACCCAGTACTTC. Translated, it gives CASSLREFPTPVQETQYF.

This clonotype was observed a few times. The chain combines TRBV6-1 with TRBJ2-7; perhaps TRBD2 as D (6 bases). Trimming cost V 10 bases and J 4 bases, with 20 bases left between them. CDR1 is MNHNS and CDR2 is SASEGT in the germline V gene. The CDR3 spans 14 residues. CDR3 sequence (DNA): TGTGCCACCAATCATGGGGGGAGGTTTTACGAGCAGTACTTC. It codes for CATNHGGRFYEQYF.

The CDR3 protein is CASSAQDHPYGYTF. CDR3 DNA sequence: TGCGCCAGCAGCGCTCAAGACCACCCCTATGGCTACACCTTC. The gene calls are TRBV5-1 and TRBJ1-2; no firm D call. Germline loops: CDR1 SGHRS, CDR2 YFSETQ. Trimming pared 4 bases from V and 4 bases from J, leaving 14 bases between. CDR3 length: 14 amino acids.

This chain links TRBV5-1 with TRBJ2-1; TRBD2 matches 7 bases. V lost 6 bases, J lost 7 bases, and 13 bases stayed unmatched. Germline assignment: CDR1 SGHRS and CDR2 YFSETQ. The CDR3 totals 15 residues. The CDR3 bases are TGCGCCAGCATCCCGGCCCCAGGGAGGGTTAATGAGCAGTTCTTC. It codes for CASIPAPGRVNEQFF. The whole variable domain, filled in from reference TRBV5-1 and TRBJ2-1, reads KAGVTQTPRYLIKTRGQQVTLSCSPISGHRSVSWYQQTPGQGLQFLFEYFSETQRNKGNFPGRFSGRQFSNSRSEMNVSTLELGDSALYLCASIPAPGRVNEQFFGPGTRLTVL.

The chain joins TRBV28 to TRBJ2-7; 9 nucleotides line up with TRBD2. The CDR3 spans 16 residues. J was trimmed by 1 base and V by 6 bases; bases with no gene match: 10. CDR1 and CDR2 (germline): MDHEN, SYDVKM. This CDR3 is CASSSSGLAPSYEQYF. In DNA form, the CDR3 reads TGTGCCAGCAGCAGTTCCGGACTAGCGCCGTCCTACGAGCAGTACTTC.

The table lists this clonotype with a few counts. The rearrangement joins TRBV5-1 to TRBJ2-5; D is possibly TRBD1 or TRBD2 (5 bases each). V was pared by 4 bases and J by 5 bases, with 15 bases between. The CDR3 runs to 14 residues. Germline CDR1 and CDR2: SGHRS and YFSETQ. The chain's CDR3 is CASSVGTLMETQYF. In DNA form, the CDR3 reads TGCGCCAGCAGCGTCGGGACGCTCATGGAGACCCAGTACTTC. Based on the CDR3 plus reference TRBV5-1 and TRBJ2-5, the full variable domain is KAGVTQTPRYLIKTRGQQVTLSCSPISGHRSVSWYQQTPGQGLQFLFEYFSETQRNKGNFPGRFSGRQFSNSRSEMNVSTLELGDSALYLCASSVGTLMETQYFGPGTRLLVL.

In this sample, this clonotype turned up many times. V and J are TRBV7-9 and TRBJ1-1, with D possibly being TRBD1 (5 bases). CDR1 is SEHNR, CDR2 FQNEAQ, per germline (reference sequence). V lost 5 bases and J lost 10, with 17 bases in between. The CDR3 extends over 13 amino acids. The CDR3 reads CASSRDTGRTAFF. The CDR3, as DNA: TGTGCCAGCAGCCGAGATACAGGACGTACAGCTTTCTTT.

The chain employs TRBV2 and TRBJ2-7, with D possibly being TRBD2 (5 bases). The CDR3 sequence is 12 residues long. The germline V gene encodes CDR1 SNHLY and CDR2 FYNNEI. The ends were cut back, 7 bases at V and 0 bases at J, with 7 bases in the middle. The CDR3 loop is CASKRPSYEQYF. CDR3 sequence (DNA): TGTGCCAGCAAGCGGCCCTCCTACGAGCAGTACTTC.

The CDR3 DNA sequence: TGTGCCAGCAGCCTCAGGACAGGGGGGGGTGAAAAACTGTTTTTT. This translates into CASSLRTGGGEKLFF. The chain joins TRBV7-6 to TRBJ1-4, with TRBD1 identical over 10 bases. The CDR3 contains 15 residues. J lost 7 bases, V lost 5 bases, and 7 bases had no gene match. In germline, CDR1 is SGHVS, CDR2 FNYEAQ.

The chain uses TRBV29-1 and TRBJ1-2; perhaps TRBD1 as D (6 bases). Trimming shortened V by 5 bases and J by 2 bases, and 9 bases separated the two germline ends. Germline-derived CDR1 and CDR2 are SQVTM and ANQGSEA. The CDR3 has 12 residues. CDR3 sequence reads: CSVSTGNYGYTF. CDR3 nucleotide sequence: TGCAGCGTTTCCACAGGGAACTATGGCTACACCTTC.

This rearrangement joins TRBV6-2 or TRBV6-3 to TRBJ2-3; weak D call: TRBD2 (6 bases). CDR3 size: 16 residues. Germline loops: CDR1 MNHEY, CDR2 SVGEGT. Trimming left V 2 bases short and J 4 bases short, with 16 bases between. The CDR3 DNA reads TGTGCCAGCAGTTACCCCTTCAGGAGGGCCGCAGATACGCAGTATTTT. Amino acids: CASSYPFRRAADTQYF.

A few counts support this clonotype. The genes are TRBV2 and TRBJ2-2; 8 bases agree with TRBD1. Losses at the gene ends were 7 bases for V and 4 bases for J; bases not matched to a gene: 8. The germline gives CDR1 SNHLY, CDR2 FYNNEI. CDR3 length: 15 residues. The CDR3 loop reads CASKMGQVITGELFF. The CDR3 DNA sequence: TGTGCCAGCAAAATGGGACAGGTTATCACCGGGGAGCTGTTTTTT.

V is TRBV7-6 and J is TRBJ2-7; TRBD1 agrees at 7 bases. V shed 4 bases and J 4 bases; nucleotides not matched to a gene: 10. CDR3 length: 15 residues. The germline V gene encodes CDR1 SGHVS and CDR2 FNYEAQ. Here the CDR3 DNA reads TGTGCCAGCAGCTACAGACAGGGTCGAAGTTACGAGCAGTACTTC. It specifies CASSYRQGRSYEQYF.

This chain links TRBV6-5 with TRBJ2-2, with TRBD1 matching over 7 bases. The J segment lost 3 bases and the V segment lost 4 bases, leaving 5 bases of the junction unmatched. The germline gives CDR1 MNHEY, CDR2 SVGAGI. This CDR3 is built from 15 residues. The CDR3 reads CASSFDRADTGELFF. The CDR3 region has the DNA TGTGCCAGCAGTTTCGACAGGGCGGACACCGGGGAGCTGTTTTTT.

This clonotype was detected a few times. J is TRBJ2-2 and V is TRBV12-3 or TRBV12-4, with D possibly being TRBD2 (6 bases). Between the trimmed V and J ends, which lost 4 bases and 7 bases, there was a span of 16 bases. The CDR3 totals 15 residues. In nucleotides, the CDR3 is TGTGCCAGCAGTTCCCACCCACGGGGGAGCGGGGAGCTGTTTTTT. It is translated as CASSSHPRGSGELFF.

The CDR3 loop is CASSTPGREQYF. CDR3 coding DNA: TGTGCCAGCAGTACCCCGGGGCGCGAGCAGTACTTC. The chain joins TRBV28 to TRBJ2-7; D may be TRBD1 or TRBD2 (5 bases each). The CDR3 is made up of 12 amino acids. V gave up 5 bases and J gave up 6 bases, with 11 bases separating them. Germline V gives CDR1 MDHEN, CDR2 SYDVKM.

This chain links TRBV9 with TRBJ2-7; D gene unclear. Germline CDR1 SGDLS, CDR2 YYNGEE. The V gene lost 0 bases and the J gene lost 7 bases, with 11 bases spanning the gap. CDR3 size: 13 residues. In DNA form, the CDR3 reads TGTGCCAGCAGCGTAGACCCGCGCTCGGAGCAGTACTTC. It specifies CASSVDPRSEQYF.

This CDR3 reads CASSSGLQNSYEQYF. In DNA form, the CDR3 reads TGTGCCAGCAGTTCTGGACTGCAAAACTCCTACGAGCAGTACTTC. The chain couples TRBV12-3 or TRBV12-4 to TRBJ2-7; D may be TRBD2 (5 bases). The CDR3 totals 15 residues. The V end was cut by 4 bases, the J end by 0 bases, with 13 bases between.

This clonotype has a handful of counts. The rearrangement uses TRBV15 and TRBJ2-3; 12 bases are a match to TRBD2. The CDR3 totals 16 residues. CDR1 is LNHNV, CDR2 YYDKDF, per germline (reference sequence). V trimming: 2 bases; J trimming: 7 bases; junction bases outside the gene matches: 7. The CDR3 protein is CATSRQGLAGSNTQYF. The CDR3 coding sequence is TGTGCCACCAGCAGACAAGGACTAGCGGGATCCAATACGCAGTATTTT.

In this sample, this clonotype turned up many times. The genes are TRBV5-1 and TRBJ2-7; 9 bases line up with TRBD1. Per the germline V gene, CDR1 is SGHRS and CDR2 is YFSETQ. This CDR3 region has 14 residues. With 5 bases clipped from V and 1 base from J, the junction kept 4 bases outside the gene matches. CDR3 in DNA: TGCGCCAGCAGAGCCGGGACAGGGTCCTACGAGCAGTACTTC. It translates to CASRAGTGSYEQYF. The full variable domain, completed using reference TRBV5-1 and TRBJ2-7, is KAGVTQTPRYLIKTRGQQVTLSCSPISGHRSVSWYQQTPGQGLQFLFEYFSETQRNKGNFPGRFSGRQFSNSRSEMNVSTLELGDSALYLCASRAGTGSYEQYFGPGTRLTVT.